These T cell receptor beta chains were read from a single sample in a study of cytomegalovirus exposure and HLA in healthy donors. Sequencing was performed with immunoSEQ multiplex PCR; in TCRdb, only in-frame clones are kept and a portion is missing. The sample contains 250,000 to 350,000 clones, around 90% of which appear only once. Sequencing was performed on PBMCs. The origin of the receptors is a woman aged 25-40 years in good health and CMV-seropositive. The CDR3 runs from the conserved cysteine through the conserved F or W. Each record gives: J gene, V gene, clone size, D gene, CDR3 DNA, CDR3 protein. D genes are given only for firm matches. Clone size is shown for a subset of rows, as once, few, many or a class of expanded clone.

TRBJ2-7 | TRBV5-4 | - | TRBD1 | TGTGCCAGCAGCCCCGGGACAGCTGGAACTACGTTTTACGAGCAGTACTTC | CASSPGTAGTTFYEQYF
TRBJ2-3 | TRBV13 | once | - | TGTGCCAGCAGCTTACTTTCAGATACGCAGTATTTT | CASSLLSDTQYF
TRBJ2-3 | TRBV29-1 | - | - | TGCAGCGTTGATTTTGCGGTCACAGATACGCAGTATTTT | CSVDFAVTDTQYF
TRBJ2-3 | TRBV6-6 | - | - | TGTGCCACGGCGGGGCGGGAACGGTCAGATACGCAGTATTTT | CATAGRERSDTQYF
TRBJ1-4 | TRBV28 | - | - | TGTGCCAGCCGGGACATTGAAAAACTGTTTTTT | CASRDIEKLFF
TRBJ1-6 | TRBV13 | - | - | TGTGCCAGCAGCGATACTAAGAGCTCCTATAATTCACCCCTCCACTTT | CASSDTKSSYNSPLHF
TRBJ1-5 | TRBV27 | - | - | TGTGCCAGCAGTTTAATGCCTGGCCAGCCCCAGCATTTT | CASSLMPGQPQHF
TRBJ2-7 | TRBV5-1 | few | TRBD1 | TGCGCCAGCAGCTTGTCCACGGGACAGGCCCCCTACGAGCAGTACTTC | CASSLSTGQAPYEQYF
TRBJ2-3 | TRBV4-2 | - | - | TGTGCCAGCAGCGGCGATACGCAGTATTTT | CASSGDTQYF
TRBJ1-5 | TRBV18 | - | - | TGTGCCAGCTCATCCTACGGGGCTAGCAATCAGCCCCAGCATTTT | CASSSYGASNQPQHF
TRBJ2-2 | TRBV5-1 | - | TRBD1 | TGCGCCAGCAGCTCCCACGGACAGGGATGGGGGACTGGGGAGCTGTTTTTT | CASSSHGQGWGTGELFF
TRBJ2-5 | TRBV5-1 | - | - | TGCGCCAGCAGCTCGGGGGGGAACAGGGGAGAAGAGACCCAGTACTTC | CASSSGGNRGEETQYF
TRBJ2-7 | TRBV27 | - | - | TGTGCCAGCAGTCCGACAGAGAACTACGAGCAGTACTTC | CASSPTENYEQYF
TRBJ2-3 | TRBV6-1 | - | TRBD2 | TGTGCCAGCAGTGACGTTGAGGGACTAAGCACAGATACGCAGTATTTT | CASSDVEGLSTDTQYF